This T cell receptor (beta chain) was identified in a study of blood T cell repertoires in COVID-19 (dated by TCRdb to 2020 to 2021). About the full investigation: The collaborator samples originated in the United States, Italy and Spain and spanned the acute and convalescent phases of COVID-19. The material from the prospective study consisted of cDNA or gDNA derived from T cells, B-cell-depleted T cells, or PBMCs. Deeply sampled blood TCRbeta repertoires from subjects exposed to, actively infected with, or recovered from COVID-19 were included in the dataset. The repertoires were released in a freely available public database meant as a resource for research on the immune response to SARS-CoV-2. The samples were drawn from two sources: the first 160 participants of the ongoing ImmuneRACE study, and 950 to 1,500 subjects contributed by 6 global collaborators. Nearly every sample came with metadata listing a de-identified subject ID, COVID-19 status, age in years and sex. Where available, HLA class I and class II types were obtained from metadata supplied by the sample provider rather than from assay-based typing.

One collaborating source in Seattle enrolled patients during active infection and followed them longitudinally through the course of disease. Collaborating institutions collected whole blood in K2EDTA tubes following their own protocols. Collaborator samples were shipped for TCRbeta analysis as frozen whole blood, isolated PBMCs, or DNA extracted from either sample type. V loses 0 bases, J loses 1 base, and the germline ends lie 4 bases apart. The CDR3 runs 13 amino acids, cysteine and phenylalanine included. The retained sequence is limited to the CDR3, 39 bases, with the frame set at the first base. Taken from the germline V gene (reference sequence), the CDR1 and CDR2 loops are SGHKS and YYEKEE. This clone was seen a handful of times. The antigen it recognizes is unknown. Base qualities are not recorded, but no much larger clone differs from it by a single base. What the research found in general, with its limitations: How much clinical and demographic metadata was included differed by source and by participant, and the metadata was provided uncurated.

TCRbeta CDR3 regions were amplified from genomic DNA by means of the immunoSEQ Assay, a bias-controlled multiplex PCR. On the authors' methods: Nucleated cell counts per sample were estimated from amplification of reference gene primers within the assay. To quantify the absolute abundance of each unique TCRbeta CDR3 rearrangement, sequence reads were collapsed and filtered. For each sample, productive Simpson clonality was calculated as the square root of Simpson's diversity index across productive rearrangements. Held by TCRdb, this immuneACCESS table contains in-frame sequences only and omits some clones. Under half of the omission traces to an unresolved V gene where checked; the cause of the rest is unknown. That table is the source of V, J and clone size, and D and trimming were worked out from the DNA. The sample includes about 120,000 clones, with almost 90% observed a single time. 3.8% of the sample is taken by the ten largest.

This receptor was obtained from a woman aged 55-69 years with COVID-19, enrolled during active disease. The rearrangement joined TRBV5-5 to TRBJ1-1; no D gene is confidently identified. Sequenced input: peripheral blood. The base sequence is TGTGCCAGCAGCTTGGCCAAGAACACTGAAGCTTTCTTT. This codes for CASSLAKNTEAFF.